This T cell receptor beta chain came from a study of OX40 agonist ivuxolimab in advanced cancers. Germline loops: CDR1 SGHRS, CDR2 YFSETQ. CDR3 size: 16 residues. Unmatched junction bases numbered 5, after V lost 4 bases and J lost 3 bases. The method was immunoSEQ multiplex PCR; TCRdb's version includes in-frame clones alone and lacks a portion of them. Found here are tens of thousands of clones, roughly 88% of them singletons; the top ten hold less than 4.5%. Study-level results: Certain nonresponders likewise exhibited a low normalized T-cell clonal expansion.

On this clone itself: The antigen is not known.

The sequence was obtained from an adult with an advanced solid tumor such as melanoma, head and neck, liver or kidney cancer. V gene TRBV5-1 combines with J gene TRBJ2-3; 13 nucleotides agree with TRBD2. Specimen: CD4+ or CD8+ T cells sorted from blood, collected in a trial of the OX40 agonist ivuxolimab. The CDR3 region has the DNA TGCGCCAGCAGCCCCGGGACTAGCGGGGAGACAGATACGCAGTATTTT. Residues: CASSPGTSGETDTQYF.